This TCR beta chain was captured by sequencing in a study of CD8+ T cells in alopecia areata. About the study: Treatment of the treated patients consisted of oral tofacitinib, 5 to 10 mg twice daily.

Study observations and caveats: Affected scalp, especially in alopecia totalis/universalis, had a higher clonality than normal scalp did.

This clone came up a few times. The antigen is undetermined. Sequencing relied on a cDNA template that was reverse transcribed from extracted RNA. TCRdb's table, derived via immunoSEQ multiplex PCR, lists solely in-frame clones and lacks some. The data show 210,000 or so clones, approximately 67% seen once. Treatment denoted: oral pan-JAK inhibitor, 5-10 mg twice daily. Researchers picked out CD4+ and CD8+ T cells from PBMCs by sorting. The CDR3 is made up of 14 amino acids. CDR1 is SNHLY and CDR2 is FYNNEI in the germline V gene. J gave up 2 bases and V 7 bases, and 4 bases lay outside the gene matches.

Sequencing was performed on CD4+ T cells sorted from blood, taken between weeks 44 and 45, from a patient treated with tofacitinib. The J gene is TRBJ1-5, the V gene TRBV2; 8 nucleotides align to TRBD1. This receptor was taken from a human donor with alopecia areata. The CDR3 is CASNVQGGNQPQHF. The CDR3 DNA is TGTGCCAGCAATGTACAGGGGGGCAATCAGCCCCAGCATTTT.